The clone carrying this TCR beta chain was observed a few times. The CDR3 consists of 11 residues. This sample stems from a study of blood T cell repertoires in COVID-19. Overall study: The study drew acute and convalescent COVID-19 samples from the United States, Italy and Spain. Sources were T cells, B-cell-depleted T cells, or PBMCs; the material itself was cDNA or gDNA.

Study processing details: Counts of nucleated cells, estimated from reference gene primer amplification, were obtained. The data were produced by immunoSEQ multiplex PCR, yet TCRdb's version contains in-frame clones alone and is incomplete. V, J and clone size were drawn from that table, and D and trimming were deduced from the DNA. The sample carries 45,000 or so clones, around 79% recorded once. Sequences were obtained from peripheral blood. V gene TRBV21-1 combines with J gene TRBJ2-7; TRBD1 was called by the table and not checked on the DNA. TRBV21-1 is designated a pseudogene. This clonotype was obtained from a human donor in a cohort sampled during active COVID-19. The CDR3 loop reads CADRDSYEQYF. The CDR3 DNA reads TGTGCCGACAGGGACAGCTACGAGCAGTACTTC.